The clone carrying this T cell receptor beta chain has only a few counts. The antigen is not known. The sample comes from a study of vaccination and CD4 T cells after COVID-19. The Oncomine TCR Beta short-read assay sequenced DNA from cultured CD4+ T cells. Investigators obtained genomic DNA by extraction from cultured CD4+ T cells. MiXCR was run by TCRdb on the PCR reads, yielding one entry per CDR3 protein. The data hold under 25,000 distinct CDR3 sequences, with 35% observed a single time. V shed 8 bases and J shed 4 bases, with 11 bases lying between them. CDR3 length: 12 residues. Germline V gene data show CDR1 as MDHEN and CDR2 as SYDVKM. Regarding time point: late sampling 161 to 241 days after vaccination in a few convalescent patients. Treatment given: roughly 10-day PBMC culture with coronavirus spike peptide pools or control peptides (ViraFEST assay). TCRs were sequenced by ViraFEST after antigen-specific T cells had been expanded with peptide pools. PCR-confirmed positives ranged from March to December 2020, preceding US Alpha, Beta and Delta variants.

This sample comprised CD4+ T cells from blood, cultured in vitro, obtained about 7 months after SARS-CoV-2 vaccination. This clonotype was sampled from a human donor who had recovered from COVID-19. The chain combines TRBV28 with TRBJ1-2; D is unclear. The CDR3 DNA sequence: TGTGCCAGCCATGGGGATGTCTATGGCTACACCTTC. Translation: CASHGDVYGYTF.